Presented here are 10 T cell receptor beta chains from one specimen sequenced in a study of cytomegalovirus exposure and HLA in healthy donors. PCR amplification relied on 60 Vbeta primers (plus 13 Jbeta primers). This table comes from immunoSEQ multiplex PCR, and its TCRdb copy is limited to in-frame clones, with some not included. The sample's table shows 75,000 to 95,000 clones. The sample taken for sequencing was PBMCs. These receptors were taken from a girl between 5 and 17 years old in good health and CMV-seropositive.

The rearrangement joins TRBV4-3 to TRBJ2-1; D is unclear. Trimming removed 3 bases from V and 5 bases from J, with 11 bases in between. This CDR3 contains 14 residues. Germline V gene lookup returns CDR1 LGHNA and CDR2 YSLEER. CDR3 coding DNA: TGCGCCAGCAGCCAGACATGGGCCGACAATGAGCAGTTCTTC. This gives the protein CASSQTWADNEQFF.

The rearrangement links TRBV18 to TRBJ2-7; 7 nucleotides align to TRBD1. Trimming cost V 1 base and J 2 bases; bases outside gene matches: 2. This CDR3 has 14 amino acids. Germline V gives CDR1 KGHSH, CDR2 LQKENI. The CDR3 nucleotides are TGTGCCAGCTCACCACGACAGGGAACCTACGAGCAGTACGTC. Its translation is CASSPRQGTYEQYV.

This chain uses TRBV5-6 with TRBJ2-5, with a possible D match to TRBD1 (5 bases). This CDR3 contains 14 residues. Germline V gene lookup returns CDR1 SGHDT and CDR2 YYEEEE. V lost 2 bases and J 4 bases, leaving 12 bases between the germline ends. The CDR3 DNA reads TGTGCCAGCAGCTTTCAGGGTTCCGCAGAGACCCAGTACTTC. Residues: CASSFQGSAETQYF.

The rearrangement uses TRBV2 and TRBJ1-5; a possible D gene is TRBD1 (6 bases). This CDR3 is 13 amino acids long. Per germline, CDR1 SNHLY and CDR2 FYNNEI. With 4 bases removed from V and 6 bases from J, the gap between germline ends came to 10 bases. CDR3 loop: CASSGGQSQPQHF. The CDR3, as DNA: TGTGCCAGCAGTGGCGGACAGTCTCAGCCCCAGCATTTT.

J is TRBJ1-6 and V is TRBV7-9; a weak D match, TRBD1 (5 bases). Germline values: CDR1 SEHNR, CDR2 FQNEAQ (reference sequence). The germline V and J ends were trimmed by 5 bases and 6 bases, with 14 bases remaining between them. There are 15 residues in the CDR3. The CDR3 spells CASSPNQGSNSPLHF. Here the CDR3 DNA reads TGTGCCAGCAGCCCAAATCAGGGTAGTAATTCACCCCTCCACTTT.

The CDR3 reads CATSRDRGPQPQHF. For the CDR3, the DNA is TGTGCCACCAGCAGGGACAGGGGGCCTCAGCCCCAGCATTTT. This chain joins TRBV15 and TRBJ1-5; TRBD1 agrees at 11 bases. The germline gives CDR1 LNHNV, CDR2 YYDKDF (reference sequence). The CDR3 has 14 residues. Unmatched junction bases numbered 1, after V lost 3 bases and J lost 6 bases.

V gene TRBV9 combines with J gene TRBJ2-1; 14 bases are a match to TRBD2. V trimming: 0 bases; J trimming: 0 bases; junction bases outside the gene matches: 2. This CDR3 has 18 residues. CDR1 SGDLS and CDR2 YYNGEE come from the germline V gene. The CDR3 nucleotides read TGTGCCAGCAGCGTAGCCGGGACTAGCGGGAGCTCCTACAATGAGCAGTTCTTC. Translation gives CASSVAGTSGSSYNEQFF.

This rearrangement joins TRBV19 to TRBJ1-2; D might be TRBD1 (6 bases). This CDR3 contains 16 residues. The germline V gene has CDR1 LNHDA and CDR2 SQIVND (reference sequence). With 0 bases removed from V and 2 bases from J, the gap between germline ends came to 13 bases. Written as DNA, the CDR3 is TGTGCCAGTAGTATAGAGGGGAGACAGGTGAACTATGGCTACACCTTC. Amino acid sequence: CASSIEGRQVNYGYTF. The variable domain in full, with the rest retrieved from reference TRBV19 and TRBJ1-2, is DGGITQSPKYLFRKEGQNVTLSCEQNLNHDAMYWYRQDPGQGLRLIYYSQIVNDFQKGDIAEGYSVSREKKESFPLTVTSAQKNPTAFYLCASSIEGRQVNYGYTFGSGTRLTVV.

The J gene is TRBJ2-7, the V gene TRBV11-3, with 8 bases lining up with TRBD1. Germline V gene lookup returns CDR1 SGHNT and CDR2 YENEEA. The CDR3 consists of 14 residues. V lost 1 base to trimming and J lost 2 bases; unmatched junction nucleotides: 1. CDR3 loop: CASSLGTGTYEQYF. The CDR3 nucleotides read TGTGCCAGCAGCTTAGGGACAGGGACCTACGAGCAGTACTTC.

The chain is built from TRBV19 and TRBJ2-3; the match to TRBD1 covers 8 bases. Germline V gene data show CDR1 as LNHDA and CDR2 as SQIVND (reference sequence). Losses at the gene ends were 5 bases for V and 6 bases for J; bases not matched to a gene: 4. This CDR3 contains 13 residues. The CDR3 spells CASSPQGADTQYF. The CDR3, as DNA: TGTGCCAGTAGTCCCCAGGGGGCGGATACGCAGTATTTT.